The T cell receptor (beta chain) described here comes from a study of siplizumab effects on memory and regulatory T cells. Broader study findings: Phenotypic classification as naive or memory proved unattainable for roughly 75-97% of proliferating CD4+ or CD8+ clones. Unstimulated subsets were the mapping target of only a minor fraction of alloreactive clones. The study found that mappable alloreactive CD4+ clones averaged around 72% Treg-derived with siplizumab and under 35% in controls. Proliferating Tregs in siplizumab cultures were never verified as suppressive.

Some clones are missing from TCRdb's copy, which holds only in-frame ones; the method was immunoSEQ multiplex PCR. The data hold about 100,000 clones, with about 90% observed a single time. With regard to this clone: Its antigen is not known.

With 1 base removed from V and 9 bases from J, the gap between germline ends came to 16 bases. The CDR3 contains 15 residues. Germline CDR1 is GTSNPN and CDR2 is SVGIG (reference sequence). The sequence derives from a human donor in good health. Sequenced sample: Tregs sorted from blood. The chain has TRBV30 and TRBJ1-6, with D uncertain. The CDR3 is CAWSASSGNFSPLHF. DNA for the CDR3: TGTGCCTGGAGTGCTTCTTCCGGGAATTTTTCACCCCTCCACTTT.